These T cell receptor beta chains were read from a single sample in a study of radiotherapy plus CTLA-4 blockade in lung cancer. Method: immunoSEQ multiplex PCR; TCRdb's copy keeps in-frame clones and lacks some. The data show roughly 62,000 clones, roughly 80% seen once. Sequencing was performed on peripheral blood, taken from a patient treated with radiotherapy plus ipilimumab. The receptors were gathered from a human donor with non-small cell lung cancer who had a complete response to radiotherapy plus ipilimumab. The CDR3 runs from the conserved cysteine through the conserved F or W. Each record gives: V gene, D gene, clone size, J gene, CDR3 DNA, CDR3 protein. D genes are given only for firm matches. The size entry is marked missing in some rows and otherwise reads once, few, many or a size class.

v_call: TRBV6-5; d_call: NA; clone_size: NA; j_call: TRBJ1-2; cdr3_nt: TGTGCCAGCAGTGTACTCAGGGGAAATAGTGGCTACACCTTC; cdr3_aa: CASSVLRGNSGYTF
v_call: TRBV19; d_call: NA; clone_size: NA; j_call: TRBJ1-2; cdr3_nt: TGTGCCAGTAGGCATAGGGGTTTGGGAAACTATGGCTACACCTTC; cdr3_aa: CASRHRGLGNYGYTF
v_call: TRBV6-6; d_call: NA; clone_size: NA; j_call: TRBJ2-7; cdr3_nt: TGTGCCAGCAGTTACTCTAGATCAGGCGAACCCTACGAGCAGTACTTC; cdr3_aa: CASSYSRSGEPYEQYF
v_call: TRBV11-2; d_call: NA; clone_size: NA; j_call: TRBJ1-5; cdr3_nt: TGTGCCAGCAGCGAGGGACTTAGCAATCAGCCCCAGCATTTT; cdr3_aa: CASSEGLSNQPQHF
v_call: TRBV7-2; d_call: NA; clone_size: NA; j_call: TRBJ1-2; cdr3_nt: TGTGCCAGCAGTCCCCGAGGTGTCTATGGCTACACCTTC; cdr3_aa: CASSPRGVYGYTF
v_call: TRBV10-3; d_call: NA; clone_size: NA; j_call: TRBJ2-7; cdr3_nt: TGTGCCATCAGTGAACCCGCAAACTCCTACGAGCAGTACTTC; cdr3_aa: CAISEPANSYEQYF
v_call: TRBV5-1; d_call: TRBD1; clone_size: NA; j_call: TRBJ1-6; cdr3_nt: TGCGCCAGCAGCTTGGACAGGGGGAATTCACCCCTCCACTTT; cdr3_aa: CASSLDRGNSPLHF
v_call: TRBV30; d_call: TRBD1; clone_size: NA; j_call: TRBJ2-6; cdr3_nt: TGTGCCTGGAGTTTGCCCGGGACAGCTCCCTCTGGGGCCAACGTCCTGACTTTC; cdr3_aa: CAWSLPGTAPSGANVLTF
v_call: TRBV4-1; d_call: NA; clone_size: NA; j_call: TRBJ2-7; cdr3_nt: TGCGCCAGCAGCCAGCAGGGCAGCTCCTACGAGCAGTACTTC; cdr3_aa: CASSQQGSSYEQYF
v_call: TRBV7-2; d_call: NA; clone_size: NA; j_call: TRBJ2-3; cdr3_nt: TGTGCCAGCAGCCCCGGGGTGCGGAGCATAAGCACAGATACGCAGTATTTT; cdr3_aa: CASSPGVRSISTDTQYF
v_call: TRBV5-4; d_call: NA; clone_size: NA; j_call: TRBJ1-6; cdr3_nt: TGTGCCAGCAGCCCCCGAAGGGGGGGAGATAATTCACCCCTCCACTTT; cdr3_aa: CASSPRRGGDNSPLHF
v_call: TRBV4-3; d_call: NA; clone_size: NA; j_call: TRBJ1-2; cdr3_nt: TGCGCCAGCAGCCAAACAGGGTCCGGTGGCTACACCTTC; cdr3_aa: CASSQTGSGGYTF
v_call: TRBV15; d_call: TRBD1; clone_size: NA; j_call: TRBJ2-5; cdr3_nt: TGTGCCACCAGCATCAGGACAGGGCAGGAGACCCAGTACTTC; cdr3_aa: CATSIRTGQETQYF
v_call: TRBV23-1; d_call: NA; clone_size: few; j_call: TRBJ2-7; cdr3_nt: TGCGCCAGCAGTCAATCGAGTTCCGCGTTGAGGTACTTC; cdr3_aa: CASSQSSSALRYF
v_call: TRBV10-1; d_call: NA; clone_size: NA; j_call: TRBJ1-1; cdr3_nt: TGCGCCAGCACGGACAGTTTGGGCACTGAAGCTTTCTTT; cdr3_aa: CASTDSLGTEAFF
v_call: TRBV27; d_call: TRBD1; clone_size: few; j_call: TRBJ1-2; cdr3_nt: TGTGCCAGCAGTCGGACAGGGCGGGGTGGCTACACCTTC; cdr3_aa: CASSRTGRGGYTF
v_call: TRBV7-9; d_call: TRBD1; clone_size: NA; j_call: TRBJ2-2; cdr3_nt: TGTGCCATCCGATCCGGGACAGCGAACACCGGGGAGCTGTTTTTT; cdr3_aa: CAIRSGTANTGELFF
v_call: TRBV30; d_call: NA; clone_size: NA; j_call: TRBJ1-2; cdr3_nt: TGTGCCTGGAGTGAGATGGACGCGGGCTATGGCTACACCTTC; cdr3_aa: CAWSEMDAGYGYTF
v_call: TRBV18; d_call: NA; clone_size: few; j_call: TRBJ2-1; cdr3_nt: TGTGCCAGCTCACCACCGGGAGCTTACAATGAGCAGTTCTTC; cdr3_aa: CASSPPGAYNEQFF
v_call: TRBV6-5; d_call: NA; clone_size: NA; j_call: TRBJ2-5; cdr3_nt: TGTGCCAGCAGCCGGGACTACCAAGAGACCCAGTACTTC; cdr3_aa: CASSRDYQETQYF
v_call: TRBV5-1; d_call: NA; clone_size: NA; j_call: TRBJ1-5; cdr3_nt: TGCGCCAGCAGCTTGACAGGGCAGCGTAATCAGCCCCAGCATTTT; cdr3_aa: CASSLTGQRNQPQHF
v_call: TRBV27; d_call: TRBD1; clone_size: NA; j_call: TRBJ1-2; cdr3_nt: TGTGCCAGCAGCTTCCGTGGACAGGGGAAACATGGCTACACCTTC; cdr3_aa: CASSFRGQGKHGYTF
v_call: TRBV4-3; d_call: TRBD1; clone_size: NA; j_call: TRBJ2-6; cdr3_nt: TGCGCCAGCAGCCGCGCACCGGGACAGGGTCCCTCTGGGGCCAACGTCCTGACTTTC; cdr3_aa: CASSRAPGQGPSGANVLTF
v_call: TRBV25-1; d_call: NA; clone_size: NA; j_call: TRBJ2-3; cdr3_nt: TGTGCCAGCAGTGGCCGAGGTCAGGGGATTTGGGCAGATACGCAGTATTTT; cdr3_aa: CASSGRGQGIWADTQYF
v_call: TRBV19; d_call: TRBD1; clone_size: NA; j_call: TRBJ2-7; cdr3_nt: TGTGCCAGTAGTATATCCGGTTGGACAGGGAACTACGAGCAGTACTTC; cdr3_aa: CASSISGWTGNYEQYF
v_call: TRBV5-1; d_call: TRBD2; clone_size: NA; j_call: TRBJ2-2; cdr3_nt: TGCGCCAGCAGCTTGGCCCCCGCTAGCGGGAGGAACACCGGGGAGCTGTTTTTT; cdr3_aa: CASSLAPASGRNTGELFF
v_call: TRBV11-3; d_call: TRBD2; clone_size: NA; j_call: TRBJ2-5; cdr3_nt: TGTGCCAGCAGCTTAGAGGCGGGAGGACGTGAGACCCAGTACTTC; cdr3_aa: CASSLEAGGRETQYF
v_call: TRBV25-1; d_call: NA; clone_size: NA; j_call: TRBJ1-1; cdr3_nt: TGTGCCAGCAGTGAAGTGAACACTGAAGCTTTCTTT; cdr3_aa: CASSEVNTEAFF
v_call: TRBV30; d_call: NA; clone_size: NA; j_call: TRBJ1-4; cdr3_nt: TGTGCCTGGAGGGTGACGGTCACTAATGAAAAACTGTTTTTT; cdr3_aa: CAWRVTVTNEKLFF
v_call: TRBV25-1; d_call: NA; clone_size: NA; j_call: TRBJ2-7; cdr3_nt: TGTGCCAGCAGACCCGAGCCCCCCTACGAGCAGTACTTC; cdr3_aa: CASRPEPPYEQYF
v_call: TRBV27; d_call: NA; clone_size: NA; j_call: TRBJ2-1; cdr3_nt: TGTGCCAGCAGTTTAGAAGGGCCTCGGGGAGTTGAGCAGTTCTTC; cdr3_aa: CASSLEGPRGVEQFF
v_call: TRBV5-6; d_call: NA; clone_size: NA; j_call: TRBJ2-4; cdr3_nt: TGTGCCAGCAGCTTGAGGGTGGTAACAGGGATTCAGTACTTC; cdr3_aa: CASSLRVVTGIQYF
v_call: TRBV6-5; d_call: NA; clone_size: NA; j_call: TRBJ1-4; cdr3_nt: TGTGCCAGCAGTTCCGGGACAACTCGAGGGGAAAAACTGTTTTTT; cdr3_aa: CASSSGTTRGEKLFF
v_call: TRBV2; d_call: NA; clone_size: few; j_call: TRBJ1-2; cdr3_nt: TGTGCCATCTGGGACCCGGGGCGAAATGGCTACACCTTC; cdr3_aa: CAIWDPGRNGYTF
v_call: TRBV15; d_call: NA; clone_size: NA; j_call: TRBJ2-5; cdr3_nt: TGTGCCACCAGCAGAGAGCGGAAGGCCAGGAAACGAGAGACCCAGTACTTC; cdr3_aa: CATSRERKARKRETQYF
v_call: TRBV18; d_call: NA; clone_size: NA; j_call: TRBJ2-1; cdr3_nt: TGTGCCAGCTCACCCGACTGGGGCTACAATGAGCAGTTCTTC; cdr3_aa: CASSPDWGYNEQFF
v_call: TRBV2; d_call: NA; clone_size: NA; j_call: TRBJ2-6; cdr3_nt: TGTGCCAGCGGGGACAATTCGCCTGGGGCCAACGTCCTGACTTTC; cdr3_aa: CASGDNSPGANVLTF
v_call: TRBV15; d_call: NA; clone_size: NA; j_call: TRBJ2-7; cdr3_nt: TGTGCCACCAGCAGAGCCGCGAGCCTAATCCCTGGGCAGTACTTC; cdr3_aa: CATSRAASLIPGQYF
v_call: TRBV11-2; d_call: NA; clone_size: once; j_call: TRBJ2-5; cdr3_nt: TGTGCCAGCAGCTATGGGGAGAAGGAGACCCAGTACTTC; cdr3_aa: CASSYGEKETQYF
v_call: TRBV10-3; d_call: TRBD1; clone_size: NA; j_call: TRBJ1-1; cdr3_nt: TGTGCCATAGGACAGGTGAACACTGAAGCTTTCTTT; cdr3_aa: CAIGQVNTEAFF
v_call: TRBV9; d_call: NA; clone_size: NA; j_call: TRBJ1-6; cdr3_nt: TGTGCCAGCAGCGCCTCATCGGCAGGAGGACGGACCCATTCACCCCTCCACTTT; cdr3_aa: CASSASSAGGRTHSPLHF
v_call: TRBV11-2; d_call: NA; clone_size: few; j_call: TRBJ1-1; cdr3_nt: TGTGCCAGCAGCTTAGATAGGGACACTGAAGCTTTCTTT; cdr3_aa: CASSLDRDTEAFF
v_call: TRBV7-6; d_call: TRBD1; clone_size: NA; j_call: TRBJ1-2; cdr3_nt: TGTGCCAGCAGCCCAGCGGGGACAGGGGATACTGGCTACACCTTC; cdr3_aa: CASSPAGTGDTGYTF
v_call: TRBV18; d_call: TRBD1; clone_size: NA; j_call: TRBJ2-1; cdr3_nt: TGTGCCAGCTCACCCGGGACAGGGCTCGTCTATGAGCAGTTCTTC; cdr3_aa: CASSPGTGLVYEQFF
v_call: TRBV5-6; d_call: NA; clone_size: NA; j_call: TRBJ1-5; cdr3_nt: TGTGCCAGCAGCAGGGAGAGCAATCAGCCCCAGCATTTT; cdr3_aa: CASSRESNQPQHF